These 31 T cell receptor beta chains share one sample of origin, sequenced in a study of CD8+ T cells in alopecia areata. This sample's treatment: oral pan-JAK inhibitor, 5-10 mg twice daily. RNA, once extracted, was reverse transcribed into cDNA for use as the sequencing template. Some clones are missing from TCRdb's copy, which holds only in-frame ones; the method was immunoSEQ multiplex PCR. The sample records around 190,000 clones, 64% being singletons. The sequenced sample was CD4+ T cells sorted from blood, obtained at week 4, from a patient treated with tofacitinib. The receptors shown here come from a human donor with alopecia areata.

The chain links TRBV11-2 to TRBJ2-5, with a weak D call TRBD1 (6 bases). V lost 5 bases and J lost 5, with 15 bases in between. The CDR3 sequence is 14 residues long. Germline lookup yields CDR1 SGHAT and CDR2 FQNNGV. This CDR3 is CASSKPGEFETQYF. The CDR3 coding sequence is TGTGCCAGCAGCAAACCAGGGGAATTCGAGACCCAGTACTTC. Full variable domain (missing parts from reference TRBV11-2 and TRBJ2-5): EAGVAQSPRYKIIEKRQSVAFWCNPISGHATLYWYQQILGQGPKLLIQFQNNGVVDDSQLPKDRFSAERLKGVDSTLKIQPAKLEDSAVYLCASSKPGEFETQYFGPGTRLLVL.

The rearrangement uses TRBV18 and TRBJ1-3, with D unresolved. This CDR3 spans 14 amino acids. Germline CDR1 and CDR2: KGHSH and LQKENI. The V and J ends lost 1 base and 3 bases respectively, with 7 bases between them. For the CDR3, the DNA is TGTGCCAGCTCACCACAGCAGGATGGAAACACCATATATTTT. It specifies CASSPQQDGNTIYF. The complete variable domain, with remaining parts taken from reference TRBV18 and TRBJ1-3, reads NAGVMQNPRHLVRRRGQEARLRCSPMKGHSHVYWYRQLPEEGLKFMVYLQKENIIDESGMPKERFSAEFPKEGPSILRIQQVVRGDSAAYFCASSPQQDGNTIYFGEGSWLTVV.

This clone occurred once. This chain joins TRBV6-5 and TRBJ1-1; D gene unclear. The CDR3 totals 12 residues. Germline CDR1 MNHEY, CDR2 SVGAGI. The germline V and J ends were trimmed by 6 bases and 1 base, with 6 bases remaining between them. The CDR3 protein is CASRVRNTEAFF. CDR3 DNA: TGTGCCAGCAGAGTCCGGAACACTGAAGCTTTCTTT.

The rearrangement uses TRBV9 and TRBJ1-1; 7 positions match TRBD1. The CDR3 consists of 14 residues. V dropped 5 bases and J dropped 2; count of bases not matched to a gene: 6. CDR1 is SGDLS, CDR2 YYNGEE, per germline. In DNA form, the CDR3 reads TGTGCCAGCAGACAGGGACAGTTCAACACTGAAGCTTTCTTT. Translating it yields CASRQGQFNTEAFF.

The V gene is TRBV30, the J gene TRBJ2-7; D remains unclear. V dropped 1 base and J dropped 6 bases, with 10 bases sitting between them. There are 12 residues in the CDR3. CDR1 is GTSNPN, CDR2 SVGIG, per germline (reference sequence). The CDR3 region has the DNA TGTGCCTGGAGTGGGGCTTACTTCGAGCAGTACTTC. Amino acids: CAWSGAYFEQYF.

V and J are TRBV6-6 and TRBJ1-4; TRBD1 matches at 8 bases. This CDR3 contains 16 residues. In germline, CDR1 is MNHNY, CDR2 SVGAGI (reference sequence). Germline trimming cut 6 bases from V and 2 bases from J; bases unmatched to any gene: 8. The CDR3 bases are TGTGCCAGCAGCCTTGGACAGGGATGGACTAATGAAAAACTGTTTTTT. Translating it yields CASSLGQGWTNEKLFF.

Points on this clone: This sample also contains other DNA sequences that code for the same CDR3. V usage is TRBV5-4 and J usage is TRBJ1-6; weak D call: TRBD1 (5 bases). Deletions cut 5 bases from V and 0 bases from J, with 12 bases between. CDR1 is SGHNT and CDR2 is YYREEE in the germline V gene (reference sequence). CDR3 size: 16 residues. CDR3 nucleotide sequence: TGTGCCAGCAGTTGGGACTCAAGCTCCTATAATTCACCCCTCCACTTT. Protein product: CASSWDSSSYNSPLHF.

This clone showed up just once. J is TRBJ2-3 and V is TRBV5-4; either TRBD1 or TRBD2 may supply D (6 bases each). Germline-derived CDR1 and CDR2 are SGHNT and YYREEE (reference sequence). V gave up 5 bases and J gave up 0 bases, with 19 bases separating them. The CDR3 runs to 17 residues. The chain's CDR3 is CASRYHMGGASTDTQYF. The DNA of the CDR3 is TGTGCCAGCAGATACCACATGGGGGGCGCTAGCACAGATACGCAGTATTTT.

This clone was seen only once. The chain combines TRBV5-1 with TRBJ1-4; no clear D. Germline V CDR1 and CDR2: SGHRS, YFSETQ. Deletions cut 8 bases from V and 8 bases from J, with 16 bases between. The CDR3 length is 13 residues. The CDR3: CASPRDQGEKLFF. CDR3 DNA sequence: TGCGCCAGTCCCCGAGACCAAGGAGAAAAACTGTTTTTT.

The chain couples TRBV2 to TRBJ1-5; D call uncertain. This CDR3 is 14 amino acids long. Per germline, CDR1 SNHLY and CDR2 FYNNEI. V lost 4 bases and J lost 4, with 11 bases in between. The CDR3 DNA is TGTGCCAGCAGTGGATTCGGTGAGAATCAGCCCCAGCATTTT. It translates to CASSGFGENQPQHF.

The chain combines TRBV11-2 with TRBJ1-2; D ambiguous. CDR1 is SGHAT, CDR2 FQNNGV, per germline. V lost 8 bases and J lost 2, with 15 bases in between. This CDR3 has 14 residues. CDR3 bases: TGTGCCAGCTCCGATCACGCACCAAACTATGGCTACACCTTC. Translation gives CASSDHAPNYGYTF.

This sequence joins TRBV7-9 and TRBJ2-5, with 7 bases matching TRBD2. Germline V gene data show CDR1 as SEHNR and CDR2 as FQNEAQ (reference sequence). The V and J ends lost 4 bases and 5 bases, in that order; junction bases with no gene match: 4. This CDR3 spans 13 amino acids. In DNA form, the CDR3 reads TGTGCCAGCAGCTCGGGACTATGGGAGACCCAGTACTTC. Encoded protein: CASSSGLWETQYF.

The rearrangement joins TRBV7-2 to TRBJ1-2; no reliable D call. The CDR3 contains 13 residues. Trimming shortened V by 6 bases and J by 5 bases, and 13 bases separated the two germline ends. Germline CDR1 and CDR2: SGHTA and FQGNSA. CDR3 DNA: TGTGCCAGCAGAACGACACCACTGTATGGCTACACCTTC. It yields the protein CASRTTPLYGYTF.

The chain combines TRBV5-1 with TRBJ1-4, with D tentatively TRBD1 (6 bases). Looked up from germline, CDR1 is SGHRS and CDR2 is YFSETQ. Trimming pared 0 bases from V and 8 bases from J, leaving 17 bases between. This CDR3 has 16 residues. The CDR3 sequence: CASSLEANRGREKLFF. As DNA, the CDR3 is TGCGCCAGCAGCTTGGAAGCAAATCGGGGGCGCGAAAAACTGTTTTTT.

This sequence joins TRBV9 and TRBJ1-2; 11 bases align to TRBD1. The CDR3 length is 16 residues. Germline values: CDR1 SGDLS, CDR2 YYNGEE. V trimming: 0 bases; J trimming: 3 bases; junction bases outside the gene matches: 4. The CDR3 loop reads CASSVGGQGAYYGYTF. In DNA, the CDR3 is TGTGCCAGCAGCGTAGGTGGACAGGGGGCATACTATGGCTACACCTTC.

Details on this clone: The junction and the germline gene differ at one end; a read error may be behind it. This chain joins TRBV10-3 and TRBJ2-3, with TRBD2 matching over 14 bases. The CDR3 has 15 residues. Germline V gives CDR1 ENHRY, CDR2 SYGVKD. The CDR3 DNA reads TGTGCCATCAGTGAAGGACTAGCGGGGGGTTTGGCCTGTTCTTTT. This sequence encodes CAISEGLAGGLACSF.

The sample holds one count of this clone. CDR3 sequence reads: CAWSQMQSGGAGQPQHF. In DNA, the CDR3 is TGTGCCTGGAGTCAGATGCAGAGTGGGGGGGCTGGTCAGCCCCAGCATTTT. The chain couples TRBV30 to TRBJ1-5; D may be TRBD1 (6 bases). Germline assignment: CDR1 GTSNPN and CDR2 SVGIG (reference sequence). The CDR3 is made up of 17 amino acids. The V gene lost 2 bases and the J gene lost 6 bases, with 23 bases spanning the gap.

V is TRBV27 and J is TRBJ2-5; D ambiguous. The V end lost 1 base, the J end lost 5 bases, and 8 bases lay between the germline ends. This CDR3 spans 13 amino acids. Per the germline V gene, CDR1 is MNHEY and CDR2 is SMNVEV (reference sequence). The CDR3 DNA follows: TGTGCCAGCAGTTTATGGCGTTATGAGACCCAGTACTTC. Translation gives CASSLWRYETQYF.

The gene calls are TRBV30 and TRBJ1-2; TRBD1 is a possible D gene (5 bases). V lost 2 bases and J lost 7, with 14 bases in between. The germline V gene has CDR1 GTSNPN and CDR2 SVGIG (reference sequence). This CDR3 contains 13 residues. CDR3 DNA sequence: TGTGCCTGGAGTCCCGTCGGGGGATCTGGCTACACCTTC. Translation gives CAWSPVGGSGYTF.

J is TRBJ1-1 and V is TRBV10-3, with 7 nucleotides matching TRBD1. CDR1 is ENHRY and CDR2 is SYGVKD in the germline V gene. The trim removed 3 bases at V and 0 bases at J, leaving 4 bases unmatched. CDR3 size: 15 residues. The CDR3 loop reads CAISDGGGMNTEAFF. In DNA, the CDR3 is TGTGCCATCAGTGACGGAGGGGGCATGAACACTGAAGCTTTCTTT.

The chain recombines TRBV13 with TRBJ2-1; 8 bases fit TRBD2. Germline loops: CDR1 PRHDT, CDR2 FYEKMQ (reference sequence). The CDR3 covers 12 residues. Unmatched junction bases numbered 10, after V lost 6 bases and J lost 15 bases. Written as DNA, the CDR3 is TGTGCCAGCAGATCCCTTTTAGCGGGGTGGTTCTTC. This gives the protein CASRSLLAGWFF.

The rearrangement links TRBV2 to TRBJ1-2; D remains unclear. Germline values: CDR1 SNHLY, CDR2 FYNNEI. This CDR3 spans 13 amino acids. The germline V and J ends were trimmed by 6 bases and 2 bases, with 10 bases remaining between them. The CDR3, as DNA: TGTGCCAGCAGGCTGACGGCGAACTATGGCTACACCTTC. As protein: CASRLTANYGYTF.

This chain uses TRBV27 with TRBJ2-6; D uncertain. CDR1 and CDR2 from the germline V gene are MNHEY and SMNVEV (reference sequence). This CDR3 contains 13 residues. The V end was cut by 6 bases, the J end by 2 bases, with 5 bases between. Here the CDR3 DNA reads TGTGCCAGCAGCCGGGCTGGGGCCAACGTCCTGACTTTC. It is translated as CASSRAGANVLTF.

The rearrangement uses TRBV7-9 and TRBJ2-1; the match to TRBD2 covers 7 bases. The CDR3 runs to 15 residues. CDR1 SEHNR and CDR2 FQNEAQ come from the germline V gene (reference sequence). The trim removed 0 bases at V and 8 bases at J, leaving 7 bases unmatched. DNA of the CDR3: TGTGCCAGCAGCTTAGCGTTAAGCGGGGTGGATGAGCAGTTCTTC. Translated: CASSLALSGVDEQFF.

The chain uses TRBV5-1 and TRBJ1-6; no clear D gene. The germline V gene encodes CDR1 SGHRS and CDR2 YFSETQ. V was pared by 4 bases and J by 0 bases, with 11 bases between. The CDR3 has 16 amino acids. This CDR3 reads CASSRKESSYNSPLHF. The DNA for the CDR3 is TGCGCCAGCAGCAGGAAGGAGAGCTCCTATAATTCACCCCTCCACTTT. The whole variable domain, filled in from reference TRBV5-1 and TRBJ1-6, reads KAGVTQTPRYLIKTRGQQVTLSCSPISGHRSVSWYQQTPGQGLQFLFEYFSETQRNKGNFPGRFSGRQFSNSRSEMNVSTLELGDSALYLCASSRKESSYNSPLHFGNGTRLTVT.

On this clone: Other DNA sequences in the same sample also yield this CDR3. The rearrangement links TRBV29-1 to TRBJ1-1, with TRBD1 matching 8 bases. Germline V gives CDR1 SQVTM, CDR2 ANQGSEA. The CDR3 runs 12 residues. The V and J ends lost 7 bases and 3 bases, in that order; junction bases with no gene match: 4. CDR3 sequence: CSAGQGDTEAFF. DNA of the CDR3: TGCAGCGCAGGACAGGGAGACACTGAAGCTTTCTTT.

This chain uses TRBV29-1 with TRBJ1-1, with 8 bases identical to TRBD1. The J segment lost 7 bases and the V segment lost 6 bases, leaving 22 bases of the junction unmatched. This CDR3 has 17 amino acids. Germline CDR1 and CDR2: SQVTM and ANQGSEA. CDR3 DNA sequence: TGCAGCGTCGGGAGTGACAGGGGCGATAATTTGGTCAGTGAAGCTTTCTTT. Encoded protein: CSVGSDRGDNLVSEAFF.

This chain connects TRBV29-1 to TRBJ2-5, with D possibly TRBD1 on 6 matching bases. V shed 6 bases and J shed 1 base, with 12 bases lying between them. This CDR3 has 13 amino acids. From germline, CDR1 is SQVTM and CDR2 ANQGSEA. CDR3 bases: TGCAGCGTGATGGACAGCTCCCAAGAGACCCAGTACTTC. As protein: CSVMDSSQETQYF.

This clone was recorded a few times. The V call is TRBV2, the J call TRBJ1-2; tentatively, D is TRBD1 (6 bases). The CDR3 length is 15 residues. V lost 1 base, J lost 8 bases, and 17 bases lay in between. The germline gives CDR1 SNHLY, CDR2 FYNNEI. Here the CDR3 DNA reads TGTGCCAGCAGTGAAGGCCTCAGGGGTCGGGGCGGCTACACCTTC. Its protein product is CASSEGLRGRGGYTF. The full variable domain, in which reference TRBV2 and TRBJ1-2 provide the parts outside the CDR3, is EPEVTQTPSHQVTQMGQEVILRCVPISNHLYFYWYRQILGQKVEFLVSFYNNEISEKSEIFDDQFSVERPDGSNFTLKIRSTKLEDSAMYFCASSEGLRGRGGYTFGSGTRLTVV.

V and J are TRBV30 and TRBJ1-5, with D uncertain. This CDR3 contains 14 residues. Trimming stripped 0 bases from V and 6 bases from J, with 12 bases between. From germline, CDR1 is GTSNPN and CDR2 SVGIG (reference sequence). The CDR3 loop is CAWSVAGGFQPQHF. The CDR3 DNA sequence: TGTGCCTGGAGTGTGGCGGGTGGATTTCAGCCCCAGCATTTT.

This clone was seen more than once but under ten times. CDR3 sequence: CAWTTGGAFYGYTF. CDR3 sequence (DNA): TGTGCCTGGACCACAGGGGGCGCTTTCTATGGCTACACCTTC. The chain links TRBV30 to TRBJ1-2, with TRBD1 identical over 9 bases. The CDR3 contains 14 residues. The germline V gene encodes CDR1 GTSNPN and CDR2 SVGIG (reference sequence). Trimming took 4 bases from V and 4 from J; bases not matched to a gene: 7.